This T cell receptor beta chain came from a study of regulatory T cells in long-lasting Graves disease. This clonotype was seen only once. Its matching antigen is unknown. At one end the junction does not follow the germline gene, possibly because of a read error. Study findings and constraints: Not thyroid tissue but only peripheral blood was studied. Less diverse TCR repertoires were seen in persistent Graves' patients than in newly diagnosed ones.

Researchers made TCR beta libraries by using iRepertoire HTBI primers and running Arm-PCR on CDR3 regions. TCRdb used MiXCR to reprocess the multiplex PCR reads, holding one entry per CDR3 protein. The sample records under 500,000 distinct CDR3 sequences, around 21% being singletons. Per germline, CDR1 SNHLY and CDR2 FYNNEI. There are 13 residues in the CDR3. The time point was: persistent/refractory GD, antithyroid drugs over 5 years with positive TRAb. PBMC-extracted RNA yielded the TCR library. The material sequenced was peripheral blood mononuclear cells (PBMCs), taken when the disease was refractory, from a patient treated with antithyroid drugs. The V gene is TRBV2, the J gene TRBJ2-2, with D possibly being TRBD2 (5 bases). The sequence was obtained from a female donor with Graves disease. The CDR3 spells CANSRGEAGELFF. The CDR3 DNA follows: TGTGCCAACAGTCGGGGAGAGGCCGGGGAGCTGTTTTTT.